A selection of T cell receptor beta chains follows, all from one sample in a study of beta chain features in type 1 diabetes. TCRdb's table, derived via immunoSEQ multiplex PCR, lists solely in-frame clones and lacks some. The table includes about 110,000 clones, around 40% detected once. The sequenced sample was stem cell memory CD4+ T cells from blood. These receptors were collected from a woman younger than 35 in good health. CDR3s include the opening cysteine and the closing phenylalanine or tryptophan. The D gene is left open where the match is weak. The size entry is marked missing in some rows and otherwise reads once, few, many or a size class.

clone size,J gene,V gene,D gene,CDR3 protein,CDR3 DNA
few,TRBJ2-7,TRBV28,TRBD1,CASGLRDRAHFGHYEQYF,TGTGCCAGCGGGTTGCGGGACAGGGCCCATTTTGGTCACTACGAGCAGTACTTC
few,TRBJ2-2,TRBV28,TRBD1,CASRNRGEVTGELFF,TGTGCCAGCAGGAACAGGGGAGAAGTAACCGGGGAGCTGTTTTTT
.,TRBJ2-7,TRBV28,TRBD2,CASGGSAVDYEQYF,TGTGCCTCGGGGGGGTCGGCAGTTGACTACGAGCAGTACTTC
few,TRBJ2-7,TRBV11-1,TRBD2,CASTAHPSGLDYEQYF,TGTGCCAGCACCGCACACCCTAGCGGCCTAGACTACGAGCAGTACTTC
.,TRBJ2-3,TRBV5-1,TRBD2,CASSLLGLAGTDTQYF,TGCGCCAGCAGCTTGTTGGGACTAGCGGGCACAGATACGCAGTATTTT
few,TRBJ1-5,TRBV9,.,CASSVAPDRGEPQHF,TGTGCCAGCAGCGTAGCCCCCGATCGCGGGGAGCCCCAGCATTTT
few,TRBJ1-4,TRBV7-2,.,CASSLAGRLGEKLFF,TGTGCCAGCAGCTTAGCGGGCAGGTTGGGTGAAAAACTGTTTTTT
.,TRBJ2-2,TRBV19,TRBD2,CASTKREAYTGELFF,TGTGCCAGTACAAAGCGGGAGGCCTATACCGGGGAGCTGTTTTTT
few,TRBJ2-3,TRBV19,.,CASTFRGSTDTQYF,TGTGCCAGTACCTTCAGAGGGAGCACAGATACGCAGTATTTT
.,TRBJ2-7,TRBV10-3,TRBD2,CAISESRLAGVSEQYF,TGTGCCATCAGTGAAAGTCGGCTAGCGGGAGTCTCCGAGCAGTACTTC
few,TRBJ2-7,TRBV10-3,TRBD2,CAISSGGISYEQYF,TGTGCCATCAGTTCGGGAGGGATCTCCTACGAGCAGTACTTC
few,TRBJ2-3,TRBV2,TRBD2,CASSVLAGGLRTQYF,TGTGCCAGCAGTGTACTAGCGGGAGGCTTGCGTACGCAGTATTTT
.,TRBJ1-1,TRBV28,.,CASRSERGAGAFF,TGTGCCAGCAGGTCAGAAAGGGGCGCCGGGGCTTTCTTT
few,TRBJ2-7,TRBV7-2,TRBD1,CASSPGTGVYEQYF,TGTGCCAGCAGCCCCGGGACAGGTGTTTACGAGCAGTACTTC
.,TRBJ1-3,TRBV29-1,.,CSVQEGPGNTIYF,TGCAGCGTTCAGGAGGGCCCTGGAAACACCATATATTTT
.,TRBJ1-1,TRBV19,TRBD1,CASRTTGGEAFF,TGTGCCAGTAGGACCACAGGGGGTGAAGCTTTCTTT
few,TRBJ2-7,TRBV5-1,TRBD1,CASSSPGGEQYF,TGCGCCAGCAGCAGCCCAGGGGGCGAGCAGTACTTC
.,TRBJ2-1,TRBV11-2,TRBD2,CASSRESRTSVSEQFF,TGTGCCAGCAGCCGGGAGTCTCGGACTAGCGTCAGTGAGCAGTTCTTC
.,TRBJ1-1,TRBV5-4,.,CASSHAPSEAFF,TGTGCCAGCAGCCATGCGCCCTCTGAAGCTTTCTTT
few,TRBJ2-7,TRBV7-8,.,CASSLVYRDEQYF,TGTGCCAGCAGCTTAGTGTACAGGGACGAGCAGTACTTC
few,TRBJ1-2,TRBV5-1,TRBD1,CASSLEVDRVYGYTF,TGCGCCAGCAGCTTGGAGGTGGACAGGGTCTATGGCTACACCTTC
few,TRBJ2-1,TRBV5-6,TRBD2,CASRYAGASYNEQFF,TGTGCCAGCAGGTATGCGGGAGCGAGCTACAATGAGCAGTTCTTC